A single sample gave rise to the 5 T cell receptor beta chains below, sequenced in a study of blood T cell repertoires in COVID-19. The table came from immunoSEQ multiplex PCR; TCRdb's copy has only in-frame clones and leaves some out. The sample records roughly 70,000 clones, just under 90% being singletons. Specimen: peripheral blood. The receptors were gathered from a woman older than 75 with active COVID-19.

The rearrangement uses TRBV10-3 and TRBJ2-5; D is possibly TRBD1 (5 bases). With 6 bases removed from V and 2 bases from J, the gap between germline ends came to 10 bases. The CDR3 sequence is 13 residues long. Per the germline V gene, CDR1 is ENHRY and CDR2 is SYGVKD. The CDR3 loop reads CAIRGRKQETQYF. In DNA, the CDR3 is TGTGCCATCAGGGGGCGAAAGCAAGAGACCCAGTACTTC.

The V call is TRBV7-2, the J call TRBJ2-7; TRBD2 agrees at 12 bases. The CDR3 is 18 amino acids. Trimming cost V 5 bases and J 5 bases; bases outside gene matches: 16. In germline, CDR1 is SGHTA, CDR2 FQGNSA. The CDR3 spells CASSPLAGGSTTRDEQYF. The DNA for the CDR3 is TGTGCCAGCAGCCCACTAGCGGGGGGCTCAACTACCCGGGACGAGCAGTACTTC.

The chain combines TRBV4-1 with TRBJ1-1; tentative D call: TRBD1 (5 bases). Trimming stripped 5 bases from V and 8 bases from J, with 15 bases between. Germline V CDR1 and CDR2: MGHRA, YSYEKL. The CDR3 runs to 13 residues. In DNA, the CDR3 is TGCGCCAGCAGCTCGCGGGGGGGACCAGAAGCTTTCTTT. It codes for CASSSRGGPEAFF.

V is TRBV29-1 and J is TRBJ1-1; 9 nucleotides agree with TRBD1. V shed 7 bases and J 3 bases; nucleotides not matched to a gene: 6. The germline V gene has CDR1 SQVTM and CDR2 ANQGSEA. This CDR3 contains 13 residues. CDR3 sequence: CSARTGADTEAFF. DNA of the CDR3: TGCAGCGCCCGGACAGGGGCCGACACTGAAGCTTTCTTT.

This rearrangement joins TRBV4-2 to TRBJ2-1; 7 nucleotides align to TRBD1. CDR1 and CDR2 (germline): LGHNA, YNFKEQ. The junction had 19 bases not matched to a gene; V was cut back by 0 bases and J by 8 bases. The CDR3 has 19 residues. Here the CDR3 DNA reads TGTGCCAGCAGCCAAGATTGGTGGGTAGCAGGGGGATATACTGATGAGCAGTTCTTC. The encoded protein is CASSQDWWVAGGYTDEQFF.